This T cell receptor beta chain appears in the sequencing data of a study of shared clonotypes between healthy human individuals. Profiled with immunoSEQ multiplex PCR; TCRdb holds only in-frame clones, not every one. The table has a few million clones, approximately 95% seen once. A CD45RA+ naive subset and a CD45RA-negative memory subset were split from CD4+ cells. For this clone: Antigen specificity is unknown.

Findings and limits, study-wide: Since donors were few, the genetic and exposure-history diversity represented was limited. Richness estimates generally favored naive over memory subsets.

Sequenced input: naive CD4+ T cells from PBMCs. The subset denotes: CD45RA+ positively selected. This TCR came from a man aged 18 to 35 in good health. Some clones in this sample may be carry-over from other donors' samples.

CDR3 sequence (DNA): TGTGCCAGCAGTCCACTAGCGGGGGCATACAATGAGCAGTTCTTC. It encodes CASSPLAGAYNEQFF. The V call is TRBV27, the J call TRBJ2-1, with 11 nucleotides matching TRBD2. Germline V gene sequence: CDR1 MNHEY, CDR2 SMNVEV (reference sequence). The ends lost 5 bases at V and 4 bases at J; junction bases unmatched: 4. The CDR3 is made up of 15 amino acids.